These T cell receptor beta chains were read from a single sample in a study of early stage breast cancer tumors. Some clones are missing from TCRdb's copy, which holds only in-frame ones; the method was immunoSEQ multiplex PCR. Here the sample spans over 7,500 clones, 60% to 65% being singletons. Sequencing was carried out using breast tumor tissue. The source of these receptors is a person aged 55 to 70 with breast cancer. CDR3s include the opening cysteine and the closing phenylalanine or tryptophan. The order of the fields is J gene, V gene, CDR3 length, clone size, D gene, CDR3 protein, CDR3 DNA. A D gene is named only where the DNA matches it firmly. The size entry is marked missing in some rows and otherwise reads once, few, many or a size class.

J gene: TRBJ2-3; V gene: TRBV5-1; CDR3 length: 18; clone size: -; D gene: TRBD2; CDR3 protein: CASSLGASGGLLGDTQYF; CDR3 DNA: TGCGCCAGCAGCTTGGGGGCTAGCGGGGGCCTTCTAGGTGATACGCAGTATTTT
J gene: TRBJ2-3; V gene: TRBV6-1; CDR3 length: 16; clone size: -; D gene: -; CDR3 protein: CASSDGVYSSTDTQYF; CDR3 DNA: TGTGCCAGCAGTGATGGGGTGTATTCTAGCACAGATACGCAGTATTTT
J gene: TRBJ2-2; V gene: TRBV11-3; CDR3 length: 14; clone size: medium-sized; D gene: TRBD1; CDR3 protein: CASSRDRGTGELFF; CDR3 DNA: TGTGCCAGCAGCCGGGACAGGGGAACCGGGGAGCTGTTTTTT
J gene: TRBJ1-3; V gene: TRBV6-5; CDR3 length: 15; clone size: -; D gene: -; CDR3 protein: CASSYSSESGNTIYF; CDR3 DNA: TGTGCCAGCAGTTACTCATCAGAATCTGGAAACACCATATATTTT
J gene: TRBJ2-5; V gene: TRBV19; CDR3 length: 14; clone size: -; D gene: -; CDR3 protein: CASSIRGVQETQYF; CDR3 DNA: TGTGCCAGTAGTATCCGGGGAGTCCAAGAGACCCAGTACTTC
J gene: TRBJ2-5; V gene: TRBV7-9; CDR3 length: 15; clone size: -; D gene: TRBD1; CDR3 protein: CASSIGTGQAETQYF; CDR3 DNA: TGTGCCAGCAGCATTGGGACAGGGCAAGCGGAGACCCAGTACTTC
J gene: TRBJ2-7; V gene: TRBV6-5; CDR3 length: 16; clone size: few; D gene: TRBD1; CDR3 protein: CASSLEGQPGNYEQYF; CDR3 DNA: TGTGCCAGCAGTTTAGAGGGACAGCCCGGGAACTACGAGCAGTACTTC
J gene: TRBJ2-7; V gene: TRBV18; CDR3 length: 15; clone size: few; D gene: -; CDR3 protein: CASSPPNLVVDEQYF; CDR3 DNA: TGTGCCAGCTCACCACCGAATTTGGTAGTCGACGAGCAGTACTTC
J gene: TRBJ2-1; V gene: TRBV7-8; CDR3 length: 14; clone size: -; D gene: TRBD1; CDR3 protein: CASGDRVRWNEQFF; CDR3 DNA: TGTGCCAGCGGTGACAGGGTACGTTGGAATGAGCAGTTCTTC
J gene: TRBJ1-5; V gene: TRBV2; CDR3 length: 14; clone size: -; D gene: -; CDR3 protein: CASRDSFFNQPQHF; CDR3 DNA: TGTGCCAGCAGGGACAGCTTTTTCAATCAGCCCCAGCATTTT
J gene: TRBJ2-7; V gene: TRBV5-1; CDR3 length: 14; clone size: -; D gene: -; CDR3 protein: CASSPLAATYEQYF; CDR3 DNA: TGCGCCAGCAGCCCTTTGGCAGCCACCTACGAGCAGTACTTC
J gene: TRBJ2-5; V gene: TRBV19; CDR3 length: 15; clone size: -; D gene: -; CDR3 protein: CASSPQGFSRETQYF; CDR3 DNA: TGTGCCAGTAGTCCTCAGGGATTTTCGCGAGAGACCCAGTACTTC
J gene: TRBJ2-2; V gene: TRBV5-1; CDR3 length: 15; clone size: -; D gene: TRBD1; CDR3 protein: CASNLVQGPTGELFF; CDR3 DNA: TGCGCCAGCAACTTGGTACAGGGGCCCACCGGGGAGCTGTTTTTT
J gene: TRBJ2-3; V gene: TRBV19; CDR3 length: 17; clone size: few; D gene: -; CDR3 protein: CASSKTHAGQGTDTQYF; CDR3 DNA: TGTGCCAGTAGTAAAACCCACGCGGGCCAGGGAACAGATACGCAGTATTTT
J gene: TRBJ1-6; V gene: TRBV30; CDR3 length: 14; clone size: -; D gene: -; CDR3 protein: CAWKVIGYNSPLHF; CDR3 DNA: TGTGCCTGGAAAGTAATAGGCTATAATTCACCCCTCCACTTT
J gene: TRBJ2-1; V gene: TRBV6-4; CDR3 length: 15; clone size: -; D gene: -; CDR3 protein: CASSVGRDSYNEQFF; CDR3 DNA: TGTGCCAGCAGTGTTGGGCGGGACTCCTACAATGAGCAGTTCTTC
J gene: TRBJ2-5; V gene: TRBV19; CDR3 length: 14; clone size: -; D gene: TRBD1; CDR3 protein: CASSITGAQETQYF; CDR3 DNA: TGTGCCAGTAGTATAACAGGGGCTCAAGAGACCCAGTACTTC
J gene: TRBJ2-1; V gene: TRBV5-1; CDR3 length: 14; clone size: -; D gene: -; CDR3 protein: CASSLGAEYNEQFF; CDR3 DNA: TGCGCCAGCAGCTTGGGGGCAGAGTACAATGAGCAGTTCTTC
J gene: TRBJ2-3; V gene: TRBV5-1; CDR3 length: 13; clone size: -; D gene: -; CDR3 protein: CASGRESTDTQYF; CDR3 DNA: TGCGCCAGCGGTCGGGAGTCTACAGATACGCAGTATTTT
J gene: TRBJ1-6; V gene: TRBV19; CDR3 length: 16; clone size: -; D gene: -; CDR3 protein: CASSERIRLNNSPLHF; CDR3 DNA: TGTGCCAGTAGTGAAAGAATAAGACTTAATAATTCACCCCTCCACTTT
J gene: TRBJ1-2; V gene: TRBV27; CDR3 length: 15; clone size: -; D gene: TRBD1; CDR3 protein: CASSLSTGDTYGYTF; CDR3 DNA: TGTGCCAGCAGTTTATCGACAGGGGATACCTATGGCTACACCTTC
J gene: TRBJ1-1; V gene: TRBV7-7; CDR3 length: 13; clone size: -; D gene: -; CDR3 protein: CASSMGYDTEAFF; CDR3 DNA: TGTGCTAGCAGCATGGGTTATGACACTGAAGCTTTCTTT
J gene: TRBJ1-1; V gene: TRBV29-1; CDR3 length: 13; clone size: -; D gene: TRBD1; CDR3 protein: CSGRDRPNTEAFF; CDR3 DNA: TGCAGCGGCCGGGACAGACCTAACACTGAAGCTTTCTTT
J gene: TRBJ2-5; V gene: TRBV11-2; CDR3 length: 14; clone size: -; D gene: TRBD2; CDR3 protein: CASSPRTRPETQYF; CDR3 DNA: TGTGCCAGCAGCCCCCGGACTAGGCCAGAGACCCAGTACTTC
J gene: TRBJ2-7; V gene: TRBV9; CDR3 length: 13; clone size: -; D gene: -; CDR3 protein: CASSPPRGYEQYF; CDR3 DNA: TGTGCCAGCAGCCCTCCACGGGGTTACGAGCAGTACTTC
J gene: TRBJ2-3; V gene: TRBV9; CDR3 length: 13; clone size: -; D gene: -; CDR3 protein: CASSPWIEDTQYF; CDR3 DNA: TGTGCCAGCAGCCCGTGGATAGAAGATACGCAGTATTTT
J gene: TRBJ2-2; V gene: TRBV25-1; CDR3 length: 16; clone size: few; D gene: TRBD1; CDR3 protein: CASSLAGTANTGELFF; CDR3 DNA: TGTGCCAGCAGTTTAGCCGGGACAGCGAACACCGGGGAGCTGTTTTTT
J gene: TRBJ2-3; V gene: TRBV7-6; CDR3 length: 16; clone size: -; D gene: TRBD2; CDR3 protein: CASSLEASGSTDTQYF; CDR3 DNA: TGTGCCAGCAGCTTAGAGGCTAGCGGGAGCACAGATACGCAGTATTTT
J gene: TRBJ2-7; V gene: TRBV7-2; CDR3 length: 15; clone size: -; D gene: -; CDR3 protein: CASSSPEGGVYEQYF; CDR3 DNA: TGTGCCAGCAGCTCTCCGGAGGGGGGCGTTTACGAGCAGTACTTC
J gene: TRBJ2-3; V gene: TRBV19; CDR3 length: 16; clone size: -; D gene: TRBD1; CDR3 protein: CASSIRRQGATDTQYF; CDR3 DNA: TGTGCCAGTAGTATTCGCAGACAGGGGGCTACAGATACGCAGTATTTT
J gene: TRBJ2-6; V gene: TRBV6-4; CDR3 length: 16; clone size: -; D gene: -; CDR3 protein: CASRQYHDSGANVLTF; CDR3 DNA: TGTGCCTCAAGACAGTACCACGATTCTGGGGCCAACGTCCTGACTTTC
J gene: TRBJ1-6; V gene: TRBV19; CDR3 length: 14; clone size: -; D gene: TRBD1; CDR3 protein: CASSRDSSLAPLHF; CDR3 DNA: TGTGCCAGTAGTAGGGACAGCAGTTTGGCACCCCTCCACTTT
J gene: TRBJ2-2; V gene: TRBV18; CDR3 length: 16; clone size: -; D gene: TRBD1; CDR3 protein: CASSSQRTGNTGELFF; CDR3 DNA: TGTGCCAGCTCATCCCAGAGGACAGGAAACACCGGGGAGCTGTTTTTT
J gene: TRBJ2-7; V gene: TRBV18; CDR3 length: 13; clone size: once; D gene: TRBD2; CDR3 protein: CASSRGGTNEQYF; CDR3 DNA: TGTGCCAGCTCTCGGGGGGGTACGAACGAGCAGTACTTC
J gene: TRBJ1-5; V gene: TRBV5-1; CDR3 length: 15; clone size: -; D gene: -; CDR3 protein: CASSWGPEAGQPQHF; CDR3 DNA: TGCGCCAGCAGCTGGGGGCCAGAAGCAGGGCAGCCCCAGCATTTT
J gene: TRBJ2-7; V gene: TRBV7-9; CDR3 length: 17; clone size: -; D gene: -; CDR3 protein: CASSFGPITSGFYEQYF; CDR3 DNA: TGTGCCAGCAGCTTCGGGCCCATTACCTCGGGTTTCTACGAGCAGTACTTC
J gene: TRBJ1-1; V gene: TRBV27; CDR3 length: 13; clone size: -; D gene: -; CDR3 protein: CASQGPMLTEAFF; CDR3 DNA: TGTGCCAGTCAGGGACCCATGCTAACTGAAGCTTTCTTT
J gene: TRBJ2-5; V gene: TRBV5-4; CDR3 length: 13; clone size: -; D gene: -; CDR3 protein: CATNRDAKETQYF; CDR3 DNA: TGTGCCACAAACCGGGACGCCAAAGAGACCCAGTACTTC
J gene: TRBJ2-1; V gene: TRBV11-1; CDR3 length: 15; clone size: -; D gene: -; CDR3 protein: CASSPGASSYNEQFF; CDR3 DNA: TGTGCCAGCAGCCCCGGGGCCAGTAGCTACAATGAGCAGTTCTTC
J gene: TRBJ1-2; V gene: TRBV9; CDR3 length: 14; clone size: large; D gene: -; CDR3 protein: CASSVGTAAYGYTF; CDR3 DNA: TGTGCCAGCAGCGTTGGGACGGCCGCCTATGGCTACACCTTC